A single sample gave rise to the 16 T cell receptor beta chains below, sequenced in a study of T cell responses to AZD1222 COVID-19 vaccine. Produced via immunoSEQ multiplex PCR; TCRdb's table is partial and in-frame only. The repertoire holds 50,000 to 65,000 clones, approximately 90% seen once, with approximately 4.9% in the top ten. This specimen was peripheral blood, taken on day 0 of AZD1222 vaccination. Source of these receptors: an adult in good health.

The chain links TRBV5-1 to TRBJ2-1, with TRBD1 identical over 9 bases. V gave up 4 bases and J gave up 2 bases; unmatched junction bases: 4. The CDR3 totals 15 residues. Germline V lookup: CDR1 SGHRS, CDR2 YFSETQ. The CDR3 nucleotides are TGCGCCAGCAGCGATACAGGGGGCCCCTACAATGAGCAGTTCTTC. It encodes CASSDTGGPYNEQFF.

This chain joins TRBV18 and TRBJ2-7; 7 bases are a match to TRBD1. Germline loops: CDR1 KGHSH, CDR2 LQKENI. V lost 3 bases to trimming and J lost 4 bases; unmatched junction nucleotides: 3. The CDR3 sequence is 13 residues long. CDR3 sequence reads: CASSPDRDYEQYF. In nucleotides, the CDR3 is TGTGCCAGCTCACCCGACAGGGATTACGAGCAGTACTTC.

J is TRBJ2-1 and V is TRBV7-8; TRBD2 matches 8 bases. Per germline, CDR1 SGHVS and CDR2 FQNEAQ. V lost 1 base, J lost 8 bases, and 7 bases stayed unmatched. The CDR3 covers 15 residues. CDR3 sequence (DNA): TGTGCCAGCAGCTTAGGTCGGGGGGGTACAGATGAGCAGTTCTTC. This translates into CASSLGRGGTDEQFF.

This rearrangement joins TRBV5-1 to TRBJ2-3; TRBD1 aligns across 9 bases. The CDR3 is made up of 15 amino acids. V was clipped by 4 bases and J by 1 base; unmatched bases: 4. Germline CDR1 and CDR2: SGHRS and YFSETQ. Here the CDR3 reads CASSLGQGGTDTQYF. The CDR3 nucleotides read TGCGCCAGCAGCCTGGGACAGGGTGGCACAGATACGCAGTATTTT.

This clone was counted once. Other nucleotide sequences in the sample specify the same CDR3. The chain joins TRBV6-5 to TRBJ2-7, with 11 bases matching TRBD1. This CDR3 spans 13 amino acids. After removal of 7 bases from V and 7 bases from J, the junction contained 6 bases not matched to a gene. Germline V gene sequence: CDR1 MNHEY, CDR2 SVGAGI. This chain's CDR3 is CASNGQGAREQYF. CDR3 DNA: TGTGCCAGCAACGGACAGGGGGCGCGGGAGCAGTACTTC.

In its sample, this clone was seen a few times. This chain uses TRBV4-1 with TRBJ1-6; D call uncertain. The CDR3 is made up of 14 amino acids. V lost 1 base to trimming and J lost 9 bases, with 10 bases between them. CDR1 and CDR2 (germline): MGHRA, YSYEKL. The CDR3 DNA reads TGCGCCAGCAGCCAAGGGCTGAGTGTTTCACCCCTCCACTTT. It specifies CASSQGLSVSPLHF.

V gene TRBV11-2 combines with J gene TRBJ2-3; D is uncertain. Trimming pared 1 base from V and 12 bases from J, leaving 8 bases between. The CDR3 is 11 residues long. CDR1 and CDR2 (germline): SGHAT, FQNNGV. The CDR3 loop reads CASSLGHAQYF. CDR3 nucleotide sequence: TGTGCCAGCAGCTTAGGCCATGCCCAGTATTTT.

This clone was seen a few times. The J gene is TRBJ2-3, the V gene TRBV29-1, with 10 bases that match TRBD1. Germline V gene sequence: CDR1 SQVTM, CDR2 ANQGSEA. The CDR3 totals 15 residues. V lost 4 bases, J lost 0 bases, and 4 bases stayed unmatched. CDR3 amino acids: CSVAGTGDSTDTQYF. CDR3 bases: TGCAGCGTTGCCGGGACAGGGGACAGCACAGATACGCAGTATTTT.

This chain connects TRBV6-4 to TRBJ2-7; TRBD1 agrees at 8 bases. V lost 2 bases and J lost 2; bases outside the gene matches: 5. Per the germline V gene, CDR1 is MRHNA and CDR2 is SNTAGT. This CDR3 comprises 15 residues. The CDR3 DNA reads TGTGCCAGCAGTGACGCCAGGGGGCTAACCTACGAGCAGTACTTC. It specifies CASSDARGLTYEQYF.

The CDR3 sequence: CASSVDQPDNSPLHF. In nucleotides, the CDR3 is TGTGCCAGCAGCGTAGACCAGCCCGATAATTCACCCCTCCACTTT. The chain carries TRBV9 and TRBJ1-6; D gene ambiguous. Germline assignment: CDR1 SGDLS and CDR2 YYNGEE. The length of the CDR3 is 15 residues. The ends were cut back, 0 bases at V and 5 bases at J, with 9 bases in the middle.

The V and J genes are TRBV5-6 and TRBJ1-6; D perhaps matches TRBD1 (5 bases). CDR3 length equals 15 residues. V was cut by 4 bases and J by 3 bases, with 11 bases left in between. Germline assignment: CDR1 SGHDT and CDR2 YYEEEE. The CDR3 bases are TGTGCCAGCAGCGGAACGACAGTCTATAATTCACCCCTCCACTTT. Translation: CASSGTTVYNSPLHF.

The V call is TRBV18, the J call TRBJ1-5; D uncertain. Trimming took off 2 bases at V and 4 bases at J, with 9 bases between the two ends. The length of the CDR3 is 14 residues. Germline lookup yields CDR1 KGHSH and CDR2 LQKENI. CDR3 loop: CASSPWDRNQPQHF. For the CDR3, the DNA is TGTGCCAGCTCACCATGGGATAGAAATCAGCCCCAGCATTTT.

V and J are TRBV6-5 and TRBJ1-5, with D unresolved. Germline assignment: CDR1 MNHEY and CDR2 SVGAGI. The V gene lost 6 bases and the J gene lost 1 base, with 10 bases spanning the gap. This CDR3 is built from 14 residues. CDR3 sequence: CASSSGRSNQPQHF. The CDR3 nucleotides are TGTGCCAGCAGCTCGGGTCGGAGCAATCAGCCCCAGCATTTT.

This chain links TRBV28 with TRBJ1-2, with D possibly being TRBD1 (6 bases). V was shortened by 2 bases and J by 5 bases, with 12 bases between the two germline ends. The CDR3 loop spans 14 amino acids. Germline values: CDR1 MDHEN, CDR2 SYDVKM. The CDR3, as DNA: TGTGCCAGCAGTTTAAGGGACACTTTTTATGGCTACACCTTC. This codes for CASSLRDTFYGYTF.

This chain joins TRBV6-5 and TRBJ1-6; unclear D gene. V shed 2 bases and J shed 3 bases, with 8 bases lying between them. The CDR3 extends over 15 amino acids. Germline CDR1 is MNHEY and CDR2 is SVGAGI. The CDR3 nucleotides are TGTGCCAGCAGTTACGTAGAGGGCTATAATTCACCCCTCCACTTT. Amino acids: CASSYVEGYNSPLHF.

The chain has TRBV4-2 and TRBJ1-4; D remains ambiguous. Germline V gene data show CDR1 as LGHNA and CDR2 as YNFKEQ. This CDR3 contains 12 residues. V lost 0 bases and J 10 bases, leaving 6 bases between the germline ends. The CDR3 spells CASSQDVGKLFF. For the CDR3, the DNA is TGTGCCAGCAGCCAAGACGTCGGAAAACTGTTTTTT.